This TCR beta chain was profiled in a study of shared T cell receptors in the human thymus. In germline, CDR1 is MNHEY, CDR2 SMNVEV (reference sequence). The CDR3 has 13 amino acids. The V and J ends lost 8 bases and 5 bases respectively, with 13 bases between them. Generated by immunoSEQ multiplex PCR, the TCRdb table keeps only in-frame clones and is missing some. The sample lists hundreds of thousands of clones, about 87% occurring once. The same sample was also used in a study of human thymus T cells. As that study records: Donors were healthy Finnish infants having corrective surgery for congenital heart defects. During corrective heart surgery, resections were taken, and the thymus tissue came from them. Among thymic and blood repertoires, usage of V and J genes appeared biased. Reports from related research described highly overlapping thymic repertoires among unrelated individuals.

The sequence was collected from a boy in the first two years of life with a congenital heart defect. This rearrangement joins TRBV27 to TRBJ2-1, with D perhaps matching TRBD1 (5 bases). Sample: thymocytes. The CDR3 sequence: CASQQGDNNEQFF. DNA of the CDR3: TGTGCCAGCCAACAAGGGGATAACAATGAGCAGTTCTTC.